The TCR beta chain described here comes from a study of T cells in Graves' hyperthyroidism and ophthalmopathy. Study results and limitations: Expanded thyroid clonotypes (above 0.001) were mostly also found in blood.

The source material, RNA transcripts, was used to amplify TCR beta CDR3 regions. HTBI primers were used for first-round RT-PCR of the TCR CDR3. TCRdb re-analysed the multiplex PCR reads in MiXCR, keeping a single row per CDR3 protein. The sample lists approximately 400,000 distinct CDR3 sequences, 15% to 17% occurring once. This clonotype was observed many times. Antigen unknown. Patients aged 18 to 65 with hyperthyroidism were newly diagnosed, with duration under 2 months. The CDR3 totals 13 residues. CDR1 is LGHDT and CDR2 is YNNKEL in the germline V gene (reference sequence). Trimming left V 4 bases short and J 3 bases short, with 10 bases between.

The TCR originated in a woman under 30 with Graves' hyperthyroidism. Source material: blood. J is TRBJ2-7 and V is TRBV3-1; maybe TRBD2 (6 bases). This chain's CDR3 is CASSRGISYEQYF. The CDR3 bases are TGTGCCAGCAGCCGCGGGATCAGCTACGAGCAGTACTTC.